What follows describes a single TCR beta chain. Its specificity is not known. Clones were read by immunoSEQ multiplex PCR, and TCRdb kept only the in-frame ones, dropping some. The sample holds 2 million to 2.5 million clones, approximately 94% seen once. The sample originates from a study of shared clonotypes between healthy human individuals. At the level of the study: With ages of 18 to 49, the donors were a couple of women and a few men. Whole-study results and caveats: Sampling used blood alone; tissue repertoires probably differ.

Germline V gene lookup returns CDR1 MNHNS and CDR2 SASEGT. The CDR3 consists of 14 residues. Trimming left V 6 bases short and J 3 bases short, with 13 bases between. This TCR came from a man aged 18 to 35 in good health. This chain connects TRBV6-1 to TRBJ2-3, with D perhaps matching TRBD1 (7 bases). Input material: naive CD4+ T cells sorted from blood. Documented subset: CD45RA+ positively selected. The CDR3 DNA reads as TGTGCCAGCAGGACAGGGAGGAAAACAGATACGCAGTATTTT. Its translation is CASRTGRKTDTQYF.